The present entry profiles one T cell receptor beta chain with its context. Antigen: not known. This entry belongs to a study of T cells in Graves' hyperthyroidism and ophthalmopathy. Newly diagnosed hyperthyroidism, duration under 2 months, in patients aged 18 to 65. Diagnoses were made from clinical symptoms, serum measures (thyroxine and TRAb), thyroid ultrasound and orbital computed tomography. The germline V gene has CDR1 SGHTA and CDR2 FQGNSA. V was trimmed by 5 bases and J by 0 bases, leaving 14 bases between them. The length of the CDR3 is 17 residues. TCR beta CDR3 regions were amplified from RNA transcripts. The HTBI primer set was used in a first-round RT-PCR of the TCR CDR3. Each CDR3 protein is one row after TCRdb ran MiXCR on the multiplex PCR reads. Of about 560,000 distinct CDR3 sequences listed, about half are singletons. Overall study findings and caveats: Model predictions of ophthalmopathy came a median approximately 6.5 months before onset.

The rearrangement uses TRBV7-2 and TRBJ1-6; D call uncertain. Specimen: peripheral blood or thyroid tissue (not recorded which). The clonotype comes from a woman between 18 and 29 years old with Graves' hyperthyroidism. The chain's CDR3 is CASSQLAGSSYNSPLHF. The CDR3 nucleotides are TGTGCCAGCAGCCAGCTGGCGGGAAGCTCCTATAATTCACCCCTCCACTTT.